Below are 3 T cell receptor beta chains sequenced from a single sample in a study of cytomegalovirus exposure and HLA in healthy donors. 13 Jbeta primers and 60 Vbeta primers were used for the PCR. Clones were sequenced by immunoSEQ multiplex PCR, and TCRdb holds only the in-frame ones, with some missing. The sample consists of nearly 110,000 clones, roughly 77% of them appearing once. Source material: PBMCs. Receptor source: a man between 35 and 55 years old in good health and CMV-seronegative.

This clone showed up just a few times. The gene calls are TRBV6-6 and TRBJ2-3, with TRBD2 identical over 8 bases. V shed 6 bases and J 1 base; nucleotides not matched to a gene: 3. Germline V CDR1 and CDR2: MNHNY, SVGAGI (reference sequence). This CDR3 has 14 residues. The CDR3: CASSLLAGTDTQYF. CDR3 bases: TGTGCCAGCAGCCTACTAGCGGGCACAGATACGCAGTATTTT.

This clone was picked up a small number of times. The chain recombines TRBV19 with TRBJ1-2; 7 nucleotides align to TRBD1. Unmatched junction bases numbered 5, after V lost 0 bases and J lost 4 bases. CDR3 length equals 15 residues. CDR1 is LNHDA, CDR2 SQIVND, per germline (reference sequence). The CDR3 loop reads CASSIDGRDSYGYTF. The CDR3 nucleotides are TGTGCCAGTAGTATAGATGGCCGGGACAGCTATGGCTACACCTTC.

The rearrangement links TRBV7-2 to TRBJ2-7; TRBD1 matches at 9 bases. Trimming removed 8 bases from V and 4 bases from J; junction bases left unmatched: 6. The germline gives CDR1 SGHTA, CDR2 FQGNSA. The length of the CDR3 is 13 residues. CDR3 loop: CASRDRDFYEQYF. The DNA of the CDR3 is TGTGCCAGCCGGGACAGGGATTTTTACGAGCAGTACTTC.